This passage covers 26 T cell receptor beta chains from one sample sequenced in a study of blood T cell repertoires in COVID-19. TCRdb's table, derived via immunoSEQ multiplex PCR, lists solely in-frame clones and lacks some. The data hold 150,000 or so clones, with more than 75% observed a single time. Sequencing was done on a sample of peripheral blood. Receptor source: a man aged 55 to 70 with COVID-19, enrolled during active disease.

J is TRBJ2-2 and V is TRBV30; D may be TRBD2 (6 bases). The V and J ends lost 3 bases and 3 bases respectively, with 17 bases between them. Germline CDR1 reads GTSNPN; CDR2 reads SVGIG (reference sequence). The CDR3 runs 16 residues. CDR3 nucleotides: TGTGCCTGGAGCGGGGGTCGGGACCGGTACACCGGGGAGCTGTTTTTT. It encodes CAWSGGRDRYTGELFF.

The chain combines TRBV7-2 with TRBJ2-5, with TRBD1 identical over 7 bases. In germline, CDR1 is SGHTA, CDR2 FQGNSA. This CDR3 region has 13 residues. Trimming cost V 6 bases and J 1 base; bases outside gene matches: 2. For the CDR3, the DNA is TGTGCCAGCAGTACAGGGGCCCAAGAGACCCAGTACTTC. It encodes CASSTGAQETQYF.

V and J are TRBV5-4 and TRBJ1-3; D is uncertain. Germline lookup yields CDR1 SGHNT and CDR2 YYREEE (reference sequence). The CDR3 runs to 14 residues. With 6 bases removed from V and 0 bases from J, the gap between germline ends came to 10 bases. The CDR3 bases are TGTGCCAGCACCGACGGGTACTCTGGAAACACCATATATTTT. This sequence encodes CASTDGYSGNTIYF. Full variable domain (outside the CDR3, taken from reference TRBV5-4 and TRBJ1-3): ETGVTQSPTHLIKTRGQQVTLRCSSQSGHNTVSWYQQALGQGPQFIFQYYREEENGRGNFPPRFSGLQFPNYSSELNVNALELDDSALYLCASTDGYSGNTIYFGEGSWLTVV.

The gene calls are TRBV28 and TRBJ2-3; tentatively, D is TRBD1 (6 bases). This CDR3 comprises 16 residues. The V end lost 6 bases, the J end lost 6 bases, and 22 bases lay between the germline ends. Germline V gene lookup returns CDR1 MDHEN and CDR2 SYDVKM. The CDR3 region has the DNA TGTGCCAGCAGACCTCTGGGGGCAGGCTCGTCGGATACGCAGTATTTT. This translates into CASRPLGAGSSDTQYF.

The chain uses TRBV7-2 and TRBJ2-2; tentatively, D is TRBD2 (6 bases). Per the germline V gene, CDR1 is SGHTA and CDR2 is FQGNSA. V was cut by 1 base and J by 4 bases, with 19 bases left in between. The CDR3 has 18 amino acids. CDR3 coding DNA: TGTGCCAGCAGCTTAGGTATCGTTTCGCGGGGCCGCACCGGGGAGCTGTTTTTT. It encodes CASSLGIVSRGRTGELFF.

The chain uses TRBV5-6 and TRBJ2-2; D possibly corresponds to TRBD1 (5 bases). Deletions cut 3 bases from V and 0 bases from J, with 9 bases between. This CDR3 region has 15 residues. The germline V gene has CDR1 SGHDT and CDR2 YYEEEE. This chain's CDR3 is CASSWTTANTGELFF. CDR3 DNA: TGTGCCAGCAGCTGGACAACTGCGAACACCGGGGAGCTGTTTTTT. Drawing the rest from reference TRBV5-6 and TRBJ2-2, the complete variable domain is DAGVTQSPTHLIKTRGQQVTLRCSPKSGHDTVSWYQQALGQGPQFIFQYYEEEERQRGNFPDRFSGHQFPNYSSELNVNALLLGDSALYLCASSWTTANTGELFFGEGSRLTVL.

The rearrangement links TRBV25-1 to TRBJ1-1; perhaps TRBD1 as D (6 bases). Trimming took off 2 bases at V and 4 bases at J, with 8 bases between the two ends. Germline V gene lookup returns CDR1 MGHDK and CDR2 SYGVNS. The CDR3 length is 13 residues. The CDR3 region is CASSETGTTEAFF. The CDR3 nucleotides read TGTGCCAGCAGTGAAACAGGGACCACTGAAGCTTTCTTT.

This clone was seen a single time. This chain connects TRBV5-1 to TRBJ1-3, with D tentatively TRBD1 (6 bases). The CDR3 loop spans 14 amino acids. The germline gives CDR1 SGHRS, CDR2 YFSETQ. Trimming stripped 4 bases from V and 2 bases from J, with 10 bases between. Here the CDR3 DNA reads TGCGCCAGCAGCGTACAGGGTACTGGAAACACCATATATTTT. Encoded protein: CASSVQGTGNTIYF.

The rearrangement uses TRBV7-9 and TRBJ1-4; TRBD1 is a possible D gene (5 bases). V lost 1 base to trimming and J lost 5 bases, with 14 bases between them. Germline CDR1 and CDR2: SEHNR and FQNEAQ (reference sequence). There are 16 residues in the CDR3. Here the CDR3 DNA reads TGTGCCAGCAGCTTAGGGACATATCAATCCAATGAAAAACTGTTTTTT. As protein: CASSLGTYQSNEKLFF.

The V call is TRBV9, the J call TRBJ1-1, with D perhaps TRBD1 (5 bases). CDR1 SGDLS and CDR2 YYNGEE come from the germline V gene. The V end was cut by 2 bases, the J end by 2 bases, with 10 bases between. The CDR3 length is 14 residues. CDR3 residues: CASSVDSLNTEAFF. The CDR3 DNA sequence: TGTGCCAGCAGCGTCGACAGTCTCAACACTGAAGCTTTCTTT.

This clone has just one count. The V call is TRBV7-9, the J call TRBJ2-7, with D possibly matching TRBD1 (6 bases). The CDR3 is 14 amino acids. The V gene lost 4 bases and the J gene lost 1 base, with 11 bases spanning the gap. Germline CDR1 SEHNR, CDR2 FQNEAQ (reference sequence). CDR3 amino acids: CASSSIQGSYEQYF. The CDR3, as DNA: TGTGCCAGCAGCTCCATCCAGGGGTCCTACGAGCAGTACTTC.

The chain has TRBV23-1 and TRBJ1-2, with TRBD1 matching over 10 bases. TRBV23-1 is annotated as an ORF whose role is uncertain. Trimming removed 3 bases from V and 4 bases from J; junction bases left unmatched: 2. The CDR3 runs to 14 residues. The CDR3 sequence: CASSHRTGGYGYTF. In DNA, the CDR3 is TGCGCCAGCAGTCACCGGACAGGGGGCTATGGCTACACCTTC.

The sample holds a few counts of this clone. At the DNA level, this CDR3 is encoded by other sequences in the same sample as well. The V call is TRBV4-3, the J call TRBJ2-7; D is ambiguous. Germline CDR1 reads LGHNA; CDR2 reads YSLEER. Trimming stripped 0 bases from V and 7 bases from J, with 7 bases between. The CDR3 totals 12 residues. The CDR3 DNA reads TGCGCCAGCAGCCAAGATAGAAGAGAGCAGTACTTC. It encodes CASSQDRREQYF.

The chain uses TRBV7-2 and TRBJ2-3, with 11 bases fitting TRBD2. The CDR3 runs to 16 residues. V was clipped by 1 base and J by 5 bases; unmatched bases: 5. Germline CDR1 is SGHTA and CDR2 is FQGNSA. The CDR3 region has the DNA TGTGCCAGCAGCTTAGTCGGGACTAGCGGACAAGATACGCAGTATTTT. Translation: CASSLVGTSGQDTQYF.

This clone was detected a few times. The chain has TRBV11-2 and TRBJ1-2; perhaps TRBD1 as D (5 bases). V shed 0 bases and J shed 3 bases, with 11 bases lying between them. Germline loops: CDR1 SGHAT, CDR2 FQNNGV. This CDR3 has 15 residues. The DNA for the CDR3 is TGTGCCAGCAGCTTAGAAGTTGGGGCTCACTATGGCTACACCTTC. It codes for CASSLEVGAHYGYTF. The variable domain in full, completed from reference TRBV11-2 and TRBJ1-2, reads EAGVAQSPRYKIIEKRQSVAFWCNPISGHATLYWYQQILGQGPKLLIQFQNNGVVDDSQLPKDRFSAERLKGVDSTLKIQPAKLEDSAVYLCASSLEVGAHYGYTFGSGTRLTVV.

The chain links TRBV19 to TRBJ1-1; D not certain. Looked up from germline, CDR1 is LNHDA and CDR2 is SQIVND (reference sequence). The CDR3 length is 13 residues. V was pared by 3 bases and J by 4 bases, with 9 bases between. CDR3 region: CASSIQEGTEAFF. The CDR3 DNA sequence: TGTGCCAGTAGTATCCAAGAGGGCACTGAAGCTTTCTTT.

This clone was recorded only once. V gene TRBV15 combines with J gene TRBJ1-4, with D uncertain. CDR1 and CDR2 (germline): LNHNV, YYDKDF (reference sequence). V lost 1 base and J 5 bases, leaving 11 bases between the germline ends. The CDR3 length is 15 residues. The CDR3 is CATSRVSGLNEKLFF. Here the CDR3 DNA reads TGTGCCACCAGCAGAGTGAGTGGGCTGAATGAAAAACTGTTTTTT.

To note about this clone: This same CDR3 is encoded by further DNA sequences in the sample. J is TRBJ2-3 and V is TRBV5-4, with D possibly matching TRBD2 (6 bases). Germline loops: CDR1 SGHNT, CDR2 YYREEE (reference sequence). V shed 4 bases and J shed 0 bases, with 12 bases lying between them. This CDR3 is built from 15 residues. For the CDR3, the DNA is TGTGCCAGCAGCCCAGGAGGGACTAGCACAGATACGCAGTATTTT. Protein product: CASSPGGTSTDTQYF.

The V call is TRBV6-5, the J call TRBJ2-3, with TRBD1 identical over 9 bases. This CDR3 comprises 15 residues. Germline lookup yields CDR1 MNHEY and CDR2 SVGAGI. V trimming: 2 bases; J trimming: 8 bases; junction bases outside the gene matches: 8. Here the CDR3 DNA reads TGTGCCAGCAGTTACGGAGGGACAGGGTCAGTTACGCAGTATTTT. Its translation is CASSYGGTGSVTQYF.

The rearrangement links TRBV11-3 to TRBJ1-1; TRBD1 might be the D (6 bases). The ends were cut back, 0 bases at V and 0 bases at J, with 14 bases in the middle. Germline V gene sequence: CDR1 SGHNT, CDR2 YENEEA. This CDR3 is built from 17 residues. CDR3 nucleotide sequence: TGTGCCAGCAGCTTAGACTTCAGGGGATGGGTGAACACTGAAGCTTTCTTT. It translates to CASSLDFRGWVNTEAFF.

V and J are TRBV21-1 and TRBJ1-5. TRBV21-1 is a pseudogene segment. There are 14 residues in the CDR3. The CDR3 here is CASHAGAGNQPQHF. The CDR3 region has the DNA TGTGCCAGCCATGCGGGGGCTGGCAATCAGCCCCAGCATTTT.

In this sample, this clone turned up a few times. This sequence joins TRBV30 and TRBJ1-6; no clear D gene. V gave up 8 bases and J gave up 7 bases, with 21 bases separating them. This CDR3 contains 15 residues. Looked up from germline, CDR1 is GTSNPN and CDR2 is SVGIG (reference sequence). CDR3 sequence reads: CARRDHPEKNSPLHF. The CDR3 DNA reads TGTGCCCGCCGTGACCACCCGGAGAAGAATTCACCCCTCCACTTT.

The chain joins TRBV4-2 to TRBJ1-2, with D uncertain. Germline values: CDR1 LGHNA, CDR2 YNFKEQ. Trimming left V 0 bases short and J 4 bases short, with 15 bases between. The CDR3 loop spans 16 amino acids. CDR3 loop: CASSQEGPREGYGYTF. CDR3 nucleotide sequence: TGTGCCAGCAGCCAAGAAGGCCCTAGGGAGGGCTATGGCTACACCTTC.

Only a few counts were recorded for this clone. This chain joins TRBV4-3 and TRBJ2-7; 8 positions agree with TRBD2. The CDR3 is 14 amino acids. The ends lost 2 bases at V and 12 bases at J; junction bases unmatched: 12. Germline V gives CDR1 LGHNA, CDR2 YSLEER. In nucleotides, the CDR3 is TGCGCCAGCAGCCAAAGATTGCGGGAGGCCACCTGGTACTTC. This translates into CASSQRLREATWYF.

This chain uses TRBV7-8 with TRBJ1-2; D is perhaps TRBD1 (5 bases). This CDR3 has 15 residues. In germline, CDR1 is SGHVS, CDR2 FQNEAQ. Trimming stripped 3 bases from V and 1 base from J, with 12 bases between. As DNA, the CDR3 is TGTGCCAGCAGCTTGGGAACAGGTGGTAACTATGGCTACACCTTC. This encodes CASSLGTGGNYGYTF.

The chain links TRBV5-5 to TRBJ2-7; D not certain. Germline V gene sequence: CDR1 SGHKS, CDR2 YYEKEE (reference sequence). V lost 1 base and J 3 bases, leaving 17 bases between the germline ends. The CDR3 totals 16 residues. In nucleotides, the CDR3 is TGTGCCAGCAGCTTGCCCTCAGAACAGTGGAACTACGAGCAGTACTTC. Its translation: CASSLPSEQWNYEQYF.